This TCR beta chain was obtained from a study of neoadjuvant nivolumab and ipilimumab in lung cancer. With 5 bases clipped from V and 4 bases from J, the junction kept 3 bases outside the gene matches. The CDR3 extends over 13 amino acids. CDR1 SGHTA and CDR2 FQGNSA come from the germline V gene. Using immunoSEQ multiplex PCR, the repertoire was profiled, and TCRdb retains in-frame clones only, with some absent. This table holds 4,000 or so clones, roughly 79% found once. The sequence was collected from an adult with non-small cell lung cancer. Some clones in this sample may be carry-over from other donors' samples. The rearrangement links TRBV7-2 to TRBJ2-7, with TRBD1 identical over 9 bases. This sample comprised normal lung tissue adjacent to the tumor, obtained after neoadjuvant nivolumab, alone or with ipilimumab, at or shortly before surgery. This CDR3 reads CASSETGGYEQYF. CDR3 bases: TGTGCCAGCAGCGAGACAGGGGGTTACGAGCAGTACTTC.